This is a list of T cell receptor beta chains from one sample in a study of OX40 agonist ivuxolimab in advanced cancers. The table came from immunoSEQ multiplex PCR; TCRdb's copy has only in-frame clones and leaves some out. Among 60,000 to 70,000 clones, about 88% were seen once, and the ten largest hold approximately 0.25%. This material consisted of CD4+ or CD8+ T cells sorted from blood, taken in a trial of the OX40 agonist ivuxolimab. The source of these receptors is an adult with an advanced solid tumor such as melanoma, head and neck, liver or kidney cancer. Both conserved end residues are part of each CDR3. The order of the fields is CDR3 DNA, CDR3 protein, J gene, clone size, V gene, D gene. The D gene is left open where the match is weak. The listing skips clone size in some rows; elsewhere it reads once, few, many or a size class.

TGTGCCAGTACCGATCCTCGGGGGGGTGACGGTTCCTATGGCTACACCTTC CASTDPRGGDGSYGYTF TRBJ1-2 . TRBV19 .
TGCGCCAGCAGCCAAGACGAGAGCGGGAGAGGAGACAATGAGCAGTTCTTC CASSQDESGRGDNEQFF TRBJ2-1 . TRBV4-1 TRBD2
TGTGCCAGCAGCCCCCAGGGAGCGGGAGGGCGGTTGCAGTTCTTC CASSPQGAGGRLQFF TRBJ2-1 . TRBV7-2 TRBD2
TGCGCCAGCAGCTTGGTTTCGGGACTAGTCGCCAATGAGCAGTTCTTC CASSLVSGLVANEQFF TRBJ2-1 . TRBV5-1 TRBD2
TGCGCCAGCAGCCCGGTGGGGACAGGGGGAACGGAGGGCTACACCTTC CASSPVGTGGTEGYTF TRBJ1-2 . TRBV5-1 TRBD1
TGTGCCAGCAGCTTGGGCTTCGACGAGCAGTACTTC CASSLGFDEQYF TRBJ2-7 . TRBV5-3 .
TGTGCCAGCAGTGAACAGGGCCGGCAAGGTGAGCAGTTCTTC CASSEQGRQGEQFF TRBJ2-1 . TRBV2 .
TGTGCCAGCAGTATGACAGGGGGCCGTGGCTACACCTTC CASSMTGGRGYTF TRBJ1-2 . TRBV28 TRBD1
TGTGCCAGCAGCTTAAAAGACATCTCCTACGAGCAGTACTTC CASSLKDISYEQYF TRBJ2-7 . TRBV7-9 .
TGTGCCAGCAGCGCCCACGGGGAGCAGTACTTC CASSAHGEQYF TRBJ2-7 . TRBV9 .
TGTGCCAGCAGGAACCAGGCCAGGGCTGGCTACACCTTC CASRNQARAGYTF TRBJ1-2 . TRBV6-5 .
TGTGCCAGCAGCCGGAGGGACAGGGGCTCCTACGAGCAGTACTTC CASSRRDRGSYEQYF TRBJ2-7 . TRBV5-4 TRBD1
TGTGCCATCAGTGAGGCAGGGCCTGGAAACACCATATATTTT CAISEAGPGNTIYF TRBJ1-3 . TRBV10-3 .
TGTGCCAGCAGCCAAGGCGGGGCTACCAACAATGAGCAGTTCTTC CASSQGGATNNEQFF TRBJ2-1 . TRBV14 .
TGCAGCGTTGTAGGGGGTACAACAGATACGCAGTATTTT CSVVGGTTDTQYF TRBJ2-3 . TRBV29-1 .
TGCGCCAGCAGTGAGGGGGACAGGTTTTACAATGAGCAGTTCTTC CASSEGDRFYNEQFF TRBJ2-1 . TRBV10-2 TRBD1
TGTGCCAGCAGCTTTAAAGTAGCGGGGCAGAACACCGGGGAGCTGTTTTTT CASSFKVAGQNTGELFF TRBJ2-2 . TRBV5-4 TRBD2
TGTGCCAGTAGTCCCAGCGGGAGAACAGATACGCAGTATTTT CASSPSGRTDTQYF TRBJ2-3 . TRBV19 TRBD2
TGCGCCAGCAGCTTGGGAGGAGGCGATTATGGCTACACCTTC CASSLGGGDYGYTF TRBJ1-2 once TRBV5-1 .
TGTGCCAGCAGTTCGCCGGGGGCCTACGAGCAGTACTTC CASSSPGAYEQYF TRBJ2-7 . TRBV6-5 .
TGCGCCAGCAGCTTGGTCGGACTGGGACAGTCCACAGATACGCAGTATTTT CASSLVGLGQSTDTQYF TRBJ2-3 . TRBV5-1 TRBD1
TGTGCCAGCAGCCTGGACAGAAATCAGCCCCAGCATTTT CASSLDRNQPQHF TRBJ1-5 few TRBV7-2 .
TGTGCCAGTAGTTCCATCCGGGACAGGGGGCTCTCTGGAAACACCATATATTTT CASSSIRDRGLSGNTIYF TRBJ1-3 . TRBV19 TRBD1
TGTGCCAGCAAGTGGGCAAGCACAGATACGCAGTATTTT CASKWASTDTQYF TRBJ2-3 . TRBV28 .
TGTGCCAGCAGTTACGAGGTAGCGGGAGCCCTGTACTTC CASSYEVAGALYF TRBJ2-7 . TRBV6-5 TRBD2
TGCGCCAGCAGCCCCAGGACAGGTTCCTACGAGCAGTACTTC CASSPRTGSYEQYF TRBJ2-7 . TRBV5-1 TRBD1
TGTGCCAGCAGCTTAGTGCGGCGTTCAGGGGGCTACGAGCAGTACTTC CASSLVRRSGGYEQYF TRBJ2-7 . TRBV7-2 TRBD1
TGTGCCAGCAGCCTCCGAAGCGGGATAAACACCGGGGAGCTGTTTTTT CASSLRSGINTGELFF TRBJ2-2 . TRBV9 TRBD2
TGCGCCAGCAGCCAAGATGACAGGAACACTGAAGCTTTCTTT CASSQDDRNTEAFF TRBJ1-1 few TRBV4-1 .
TGTGCCAGCAGCTTAGTCGGGGACGGCTCTGGAAACACCATATATTTT CASSLVGDGSGNTIYF TRBJ1-3 . TRBV11-3 .
TGTGCCAGTAAAAGATCGGGGGGACCCTACGAGCAGTACTTC CASKRSGGPYEQYF TRBJ2-7 . TRBV6-5 TRBD2